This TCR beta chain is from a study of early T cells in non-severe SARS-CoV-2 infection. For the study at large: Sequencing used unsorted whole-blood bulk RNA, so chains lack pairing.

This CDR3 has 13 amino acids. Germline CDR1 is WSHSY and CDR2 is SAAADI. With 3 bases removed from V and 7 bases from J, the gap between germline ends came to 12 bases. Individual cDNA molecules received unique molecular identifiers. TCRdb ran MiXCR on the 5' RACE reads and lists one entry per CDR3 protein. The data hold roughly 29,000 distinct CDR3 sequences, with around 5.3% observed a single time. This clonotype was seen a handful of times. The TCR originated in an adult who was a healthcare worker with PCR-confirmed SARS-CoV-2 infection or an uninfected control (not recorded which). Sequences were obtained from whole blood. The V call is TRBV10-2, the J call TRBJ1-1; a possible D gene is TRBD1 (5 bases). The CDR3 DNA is TGCGCCAGCAGTGAATGGACACGAGATGAAGCTTTCTTT. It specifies CASSEWTRDEAFF.